Listed below are T cell receptor beta chains from one sample, sequenced in a study of blood T cell repertoires in COVID-19. The assay was immunoSEQ multiplex PCR, and TCRdb's table has in-frame clones only and misses some. The sample carries around 46,000 clones, around four fifths recorded once. Sequences were obtained from peripheral blood. Every receptor here comes from a man between 65 and 80 years old with acute or convalescent COVID-19. Both conserved end residues are part of each CDR3. The order of the fields is CDR3 length, clone size, J gene, D gene, V gene, CDR3 protein, CDR3 DNA. A D gene is named only where the DNA matches it firmly. The listing skips clone size in some rows; elsewhere it reads once, few, many or a size class.

length: 18
size: -
J: TRBJ2-7
D: TRBD2
V: TRBV6-2/TRBV6-3
CDR3: CASSYSASGRAVIYEQYF
DNA: TGTGCCAGCAGTTACTCTGCTAGCGGGAGGGCTGTTATCTACGAGCAGTACTTC

length: 12
size: medium-sized
J: TRBJ1-2
D: -
V: TRBV5-5
CDR3: CASSLQGHGYTF
DNA: TGTGCCAGCAGCTTGCAGGGGCATGGCTACACCTTC

length: 12
size: -
J: TRBJ1-1
D: -
V: TRBV7-9
CDR3: CASSFSDTEAFF
DNA: TGTGCCAGCAGCTTTTCGGACACTGAAGCTTTCTTT

length: 13
size: -
J: TRBJ2-2
D: -
V: TRBV7-9
CDR3: CASSRGLSGELLF
DNA: TGTGCCAGCAGCCGCGGATTGTCCGGGGAGCTGCTTTTT

length: 14
size: -
J: TRBJ1-3
D: -
V: TRBV9
CDR3: CASSFLGSGNTIYF
DNA: TGTGCCAGCAGCTTCCTCGGCTCTGGAAACACCATATATTTT

length: 13
size: -
J: TRBJ1-5
D: -
V: TRBV28
CDR3: CAITGQGHQPQHF
DNA: TGTGCCATCACCGGGCAGGGGCATCAGCCCCAGCATTTT

length: 13
size: -
J: TRBJ1-6
D: -
V: TRBV7-2
CDR3: CASSSTRGSPLHF
DNA: TGTGCCAGCAGCTCGACTAGGGGATCACCCCTCCACTTT

length: 16
size: -
J: TRBJ2-2
D: TRBD1
V: TRBV30
CDR3: CAWSALDRVYTGELFF
DNA: TGTGCCTGGAGTGCCTTGGACAGGGTGTATACCGGGGAGCTGTTTTTT

length: 15
size: -
J: TRBJ1-5
D: -
V: TRBV10-1
CDR3: CAGEGTCPSNQPQHF
DNA: TGCGCCGGCGAGGGGACATGCCCTAGCAATCAGCCCCAGCATTTT

length: 17
size: -
J: TRBJ1-1
D: TRBD1
V: TRBV15
CDR3: CATSRRRTGTRNPEAFF
DNA: TGTGCCACCAGCAGAAGACGGACAGGGACCCGTAACCCTGAAGCTTTCTTT

length: 12
size: -
J: TRBJ1-1
D: -
V: TRBV3-1/TRBV3-2
CDR3: CASSPRGTEAFF
DNA: TGTGCCAGCAGCCCCCGAGGAACTGAAGCTTTCTTT

length: 14
size: -
J: TRBJ2-3
D: -
V: TRBV5-1
CDR3: CASSTGQPTDTQYF
DNA: TGCGCCAGCAGCACCGGACAGCCGACAGATACGCAGTATTTT

length: 15
size: -
J: TRBJ2-7
D: TRBD2
V: TRBV28
CDR3: CASSLTSSGSYEQYF
DNA: TGTGCCAGCAGCCTTACCTCTAGCGGTTCCTACGAGCAGTACTTC

length: 13
size: -
J: TRBJ1-2
D: -
V: TRBV3-1/TRBV3-2
CDR3: CASSQAVMRGYTF
DNA: TGTGCCAGCAGCCAAGCAGTTATGCGGGGCTACACCTTC

length: 16
size: -
J: TRBJ2-3
D: TRBD2
V: TRBV18
CDR3: CASSSGLAGGRDTQYF
DNA: TGTGCCAGCTCCTCGGGACTAGCGGGAGGTCGCGATACGCAGTATTTT

length: 14
size: -
J: TRBJ2-3
D: -
V: TRBV5-8
CDR3: CASSPLPSTDTQYF
DNA: TGTGCCAGCAGCCCCCTTCCCAGCACAGATACGCAGTATTTT

length: 13
size: once
J: TRBJ1-4
D: TRBD1
V: TRBV18
CDR3: CASSGDRHEKLFF
DNA: TGTGCCAGCTCAGGGGACAGGCATGAAAAACTGTTTTTT

length: 17
size: -
J: TRBJ1-3
D: -
V: TRBV19
CDR3: CASSPFFGGLSGNTIYF
DNA: TGTGCCAGTAGTCCCTTCTTTGGGGGCCTCTCTGGAAACACCATATATTTT

length: 12
size: -
J: TRBJ2-5
D: TRBD2
V: TRBV7-9
CDR3: CASSRGEETQYF
DNA: TGTGCCAGCAGCCGGGGGGAAGAGACCCAGTACTTC

length: 14
size: once
J: TRBJ2-2
D: -
V: TRBV19
CDR3: CASSLAEAGGELFF
DNA: TGTGCCAGTAGTCTCGCCGAGGCGGGCGGGGAGCTGTTTTTT

length: 18
size: -
J: TRBJ1-1
D: -
V: TRBV9
CDR3: CASSVEDSGGGINTEAFF
DNA: TGTGCCAGCAGCGTGGAGGATTCGGGGGGCGGAATAAACACTGAAGCTTTCTTT

length: 14
size: -
J: TRBJ2-3
D: -
V: TRBV9
CDR3: CASSVAGSTDTQYF
DNA: TGTGCCAGCAGCGTAGCGGGTAGCACAGATACGCAGTATTTT

length: 16
size: -
J: TRBJ2-3
D: TRBD1
V: TRBV7-6
CDR3: CASSFTSGQGTDTQYF
DNA: TGTGCCAGCAGCTTTACGTCGGGACAGGGAACAGATACGCAGTATTTT

length: 18
size: -
J: TRBJ2-1
D: TRBD1
V: TRBV9
CDR3: CASSVGQGRQFLGNEQFF
DNA: TGTGCCAGCAGCGTGGGACAGGGGCGACAATTCTTGGGCAATGAGCAGTTCTTC

length: 18
size: -
J: TRBJ2-1
D: TRBD2
V: TRBV7-8
CDR3: CASSLAYSGGDPYNEQFF
DNA: TGTGCCAGCAGCTTAGCATATAGCGGGGGGGATCCCTACAATGAGCAGTTCTTC

length: 14
size: -
J: TRBJ1-1
D: TRBD1
V: TRBV19
CDR3: CASNPDRVATEAFF
DNA: TGTGCCAGTAACCCGGACAGGGTTGCTACTGAAGCTTTCTTT

length: 14
size: -
J: TRBJ2-2
D: TRBD1
V: TRBV5-1
CDR3: CASRQTGVGGELFF
DNA: TGCGCCAGCAGACAGACAGGGGTCGGCGGGGAGCTGTTTTTT

length: 15
size: few
J: TRBJ1-2
D: TRBD1
V: TRBV5-1
CDR3: CASSLNLQGYGGYTF
DNA: TGCGCCAGCAGCTTAAACTTACAGGGGTATGGTGGCTACACCTTC

length: 15
size: -
J: TRBJ1-6
D: TRBD1
V: TRBV30
CDR3: CAQGYGTANNSPLHF
DNA: TGTGCCCAGGGGTACGGGACAGCAAATAATTCACCCCTCCACTTT

length: 12
size: -
J: TRBJ2-3
D: -
V: TRBV6-5
CDR3: CASSSRSDTQYF
DNA: TGTGCCAGCAGTTCGCGGTCAGATACGCAGTATTTT

length: 15
size: -
J: TRBJ2-2
D: -
V: TRBV5-1
CDR3: CASSVRVLGTGELFF
DNA: TGCGCCAGCAGCGTCAGGGTTCTGGGTACCGGGGAGCTGTTTTTT

length: 12
size: -
J: TRBJ1-3
D: -
V: TRBV12-3/TRBV12-4
CDR3: CASSLGRNTIYF
DNA: TGTGCCAGCAGTTTAGGGCGAAACACCATATATTTT

length: 12
size: -
J: TRBJ1-2
D: -
V: TRBV9
CDR3: CASSRANYGYTF
DNA: TGTGCCAGCAGCAGAGCTAACTATGGCTACACCTTC

length: 16
size: -
J: TRBJ2-7
D: TRBD1
V: TRBV5-6
CDR3: CASSLLGGTGDYEQYF
DNA: TGTGCCAGCAGCTTGTTAGGTGGGACAGGGGACTACGAGCAGTACTTC

length: 13
size: -
J: TRBJ2-7
D: -
V: TRBV12-3/TRBV12-4
CDR3: CASSMTGKTGQYF
DNA: TGTGCCAGCAGCATGACTGGCAAAACAGGGCAGTACTTC

length: 18
size: -
J: TRBJ2-7
D: -
V: TRBV7-2
CDR3: CASSERGSANDLPYEQYF
DNA: TGTGCCAGCAGCGAACGGGGGAGCGCCAACGACCTCCCTTACGAGCAGTACTTC

length: 15
size: -
J: TRBJ1-2
D: TRBD1
V: TRBV27
CDR3: CASSPATGRNYGYTF
DNA: TGTGCCAGCTCCCCGGCGACAGGGAGGAACTATGGCTACACCTTC

length: 11
size: -
J: TRBJ2-7
D: TRBD1
V: TRBV29-1
CDR3: CSGGQNYEQYF
DNA: TGCAGCGGGGGACAGAACTACGAGCAGTACTTC

length: 15
size: -
J: TRBJ1-1
D: -
V: TRBV7-9
CDR3: CASSLEKALRQEAFF
DNA: TGTGCCAGCAGCTTAGAAAAGGCCTTAAGACAAGAAGCTTTCTTT

length: 16
size: -
J: TRBJ1-5
D: TRBD1
V: TRBV27
CDR3: CASRRLQGAGNQPQHF
DNA: TGTGCCAGCAGACGGTTACAGGGGGCTGGCAATCAGCCCCAGCATTTT

length: 14
size: -
J: TRBJ1-3
D: -
V: TRBV9
CDR3: CASSVAGTTSTIYF
DNA: TGTGCCAGCAGCGTAGCCGGGACAACTAGCACCATATATTTT

length: 16
size: -
J: TRBJ2-2
D: TRBD2
V: TRBV9
CDR3: CASTSLRGVNTGELFF
DNA: TGTGCCAGCACCTCCCTCCGGGGGGTGAACACCGGGGAGCTGTTTTTT

length: 13
size: -
J: TRBJ1-1
D: -
V: TRBV19
CDR3: CASRRRVNTEAFF
DNA: TGTGCCAGTCGCCGGAGGGTAAACACTGAAGCTTTCTTT

length: 13
size: -
J: TRBJ1-4
D: -
V: TRBV25-1
CDR3: CASRTDQNEKLFF
DNA: TGTGCCAGCAGGACAGATCAAAATGAAAAACTGTTTTTT

length: 13
size: -
J: TRBJ1-2
D: TRBD1
V: TRBV28
CDR3: CASWDRVNYGYTF
DNA: TGTGCCAGCTGGGACAGGGTCAACTATGGCTACACCTTC

length: 16
size: -
J: TRBJ2-5
D: TRBD1
V: TRBV19
CDR3: CASSAGTGGAGETQYF
DNA: TGTGCCAGTAGTGCGGGGACAGGGGGCGCGGGAGAGACCCAGTACTTC

length: 14
size: -
J: TRBJ1-6
D: -
V: TRBV14
CDR3: CASSQGTANSPLHF
DNA: TGTGCCAGCAGCCAAGGGACAGCGAACTCACCCCTCCACTTT

length: 14
size: few
J: TRBJ1-1
D: TRBD1
V: TRBV6-2/TRBV6-3
CDR3: CASSGGQRNTEAFF
DNA: TGTGCCAGCAGTGGGGGACAGAGGAACACTGAAGCTTTCTTT

length: 13
size: -
J: TRBJ2-5
D: TRBD2
V: TRBV6-5
CDR3: CASRLSGRGTQYF
DNA: TGTGCCAGTCGCTTGAGCGGGAGGGGGACCCAGTACTTC

length: 15
size: -
J: TRBJ2-1
D: -
V: TRBV4-3
CDR3: CASSQEASSYNEQFF
DNA: TGCGCCAGCAGCCAAGAAGCGAGCTCCTACAATGAGCAGTTCTTC